The 32 T cell receptor beta chains below were found in one sample sequenced in a study of early T cells in non-severe SARS-CoV-2 infection. TCRdb recomputed calls from the 5' RACE reads with MiXCR, one row per CDR3 protein. The sample has roughly 48,000 distinct CDR3 sequences; around 5.6% are singletons. Source material: whole blood. The receptors were sampled from an adult who was a healthcare worker with PCR-confirmed SARS-CoV-2 infection or an uninfected control (not recorded which).

Many counts were recorded for this clonotype. The chain joins TRBV5-4 to TRBJ2-3; no firm D call. The CDR3 length is 13 residues. The germline gives CDR1 SGHNT, CDR2 YYREEE (reference sequence). Deletions cut 0 bases from V and 3 bases from J, with 5 bases between. The CDR3 protein is CASSLERTDTQYF. In DNA form, the CDR3 reads TGTGCCAGCAGCTTGGAGAGAACAGATACGCAGTATTTT.

Ten or more counts support this clonotype. Germline is not matched at one junction end, which may reflect a read error. In nucleotides, the CDR3 is TGTGCTAGCAGCGTCCCTGAGGAGGTCCCCTCTCTAGCCAAAAACATTCAGTACTTC. This sequence encodes CASSVPEEVPSLAKNIQYF. The genes are TRBV7-7 and TRBJ2-4; D might be TRBD2 (5 bases). The germline V gene encodes CDR1 SSHAT and CDR2 FNYEAQ (reference sequence). This CDR3 has 19 residues.

V usage is TRBV6-6 and J usage is TRBJ2-7; TRBD2 is a possible D gene (5 bases). The germline V gene encodes CDR1 MNHNY and CDR2 SVGAGI (reference sequence). V was shortened by 7 bases and J by 1 base, with 14 bases between the two germline ends. The CDR3 covers 14 residues. The CDR3 DNA is TGTGCCAGCAACCCCTTGAGGGTGTCCTACGAGCAGTACTTC. Its translation is CASNPLRVSYEQYF.

In its sample, this clonotype was seen many times. The chain combines TRBV2 with TRBJ2-1; a weak D match, TRBD1 (6 bases). Germline V gene lookup returns CDR1 SNHLY and CDR2 FYNNEI. The CDR3 has 11 amino acids. V lost 8 bases and J lost 9, with 11 bases in between. The CDR3 loop reads CASELGGEQFF. The CDR3 coding sequence is TGTGCCAGCGAGTTAGGGGGTGAGCAGTTCTTC.

This clonotype was seen ten or more times. The gene calls are TRBV18 and TRBJ2-7; D tentatively fits TRBD1 or TRBD2 (5 bases each). There are 13 residues in the CDR3. Germline CDR1 and CDR2: KGHSH and LQKENI. Trimming cost V 1 base and J 3 bases, with 7 bases left between them. CDR3 sequence reads: CASSPRGNYEQYF. In nucleotides, the CDR3 is TGTGCCAGCTCACCACGGGGGAACTACGAGCAGTACTTC.

The genes are TRBV29-1 and TRBJ2-7; possibly TRBD1 or TRBD2 for D (5 bases each). The V gene lost 4 bases and the J gene lost 9 bases, with 13 bases spanning the gap. CDR1 and CDR2 from the germline V gene are SQVTM and ANQGSEA. The CDR3 runs 11 residues. CDR3 in amino acids: CSVGPGRGQYF. The CDR3 nucleotides read TGCAGCGTTGGTCCGGGGCGCGGGCAGTACTTC.

The table lists this clonotype with many counts. The chain links TRBV9 to TRBJ2-7, with D unclear. This CDR3 is 14 amino acids long. Germline lookup yields CDR1 SGDLS and CDR2 YYNGEE. V shed 2 bases and J shed 0 bases, with 9 bases lying between them. CDR3 sequence: CASSVDWSSYEQYF. CDR3 DNA: TGTGCCAGCAGCGTCGACTGGAGCTCCTACGAGCAGTACTTC. Filled out from reference TRBV9 and TRBJ2-7, the complete variable domain reads DSGVTQTPKHLITATGQRVTLRCSPRSGDLSVYWYQQSLDQGLQFLIQYYNGEERAKGNILERFSAQQFPDLHSELNLSSLELGDSALYFCASSVDWSSYEQYFGPGTRLTVT.

This clonotype was found many times. This chain uses TRBV18 with TRBJ2-7; D tentatively fits TRBD1 or TRBD2 (5 bases each). V lost 0 bases, J lost 4 bases, and 10 bases lay in between. Germline CDR1 and CDR2: KGHSH and LQKENI. The CDR3 extends over 14 amino acids. The CDR3 DNA reads TGTGCCAGCTCACCACCGGGACCCTTATACGAGCAGTACTTC. It specifies CASSPPGPLYEQYF.

This clonotype was seen at least ten times. This sequence joins TRBV12-3 or TRBV12-4 and TRBJ2-3, with no clear D. This CDR3 has 14 amino acids. Deletions cut 1 base from V and 2 bases from J, with 7 bases between. CDR3 in amino acids: CASSLVGSTDTQYF. CDR3 bases: TGTGCCAGCAGTTTAGTAGGGTCCACAGATACGCAGTATTTT.

This clonotype was counted at least ten times. The chain has TRBV15 and TRBJ2-5, with D perhaps matching TRBD1 or TRBD2 (5 bases each). CDR3 length: 16 amino acids. Germline V lookup: CDR1 LNHNV, CDR2 YYDKDF (reference sequence). Trimming shortened V by 4 bases and J by 3 bases, and 18 bases separated the two germline ends. CDR3 amino acids: CATSISQGRGEETQYF. Here the CDR3 DNA reads TGTGCCACCAGCATTTCGCAGGGTAGAGGGGAAGAGACCCAGTACTTC.

In this sample, this clonotype turned up a few times. The gene calls are TRBV7-2 and TRBJ1-4; possibly TRBD1 for D (6 bases). The CDR3 spans 15 residues. The germline V gene encodes CDR1 SGHTA and CDR2 FQGNSA. V shed 1 base and J shed 5 bases, with 11 bases lying between them. CDR3 loop: CASSLVPGANEKLFF. CDR3 DNA: TGTGCCAGCAGCTTAGTTCCAGGGGCAAATGAAAAACTGTTTTTT. Supplemented by reference TRBV7-2 and TRBJ1-4, the full variable domain reads GAGVSQSPSNKVTEKGKDVELRCDPISGHTALYWYRQSLGQGLEFLIYFQGNSAPDKSGLPSDRFSAERTGGSVSTLTIQRTQQEDSAVYLCASSLVPGANEKLFFGSGTQLSVL.

This clonotype has a handful of counts. The chain recombines TRBV24-1 with TRBJ2-2, with TRBD1 matching 7 bases. The CDR3 loop spans 16 amino acids. The V and J ends lost 3 bases and 5 bases, in that order; junction bases with no gene match: 8. The germline gives CDR1 KGHDR, CDR2 SFDVKD. The CDR3: CATSDRGQIPTGELFF. The CDR3 DNA follows: TGTGCCACCAGTGATCGGGGACAGATACCAACCGGGGAGCTGTTTTTT.

The chain recombines TRBV10-2 with TRBJ2-3; no definite D call. The germline V gene encodes CDR1 WSHSY and CDR2 SAAADI. The CDR3 contains 10 residues. Trimming left V 3 bases short and J 8 bases short, with 3 bases between. Here the CDR3 DNA reads TGCGCCAGCAGTGACCTTACGCAGTATTTT. Its protein is CASSDLTQYF.

This clonotype has at least ten counts. The rearrangement uses TRBV11-2 and TRBJ2-1, with 8 positions matching TRBD1. This CDR3 is built from 15 residues. V was clipped by 5 bases and J by 4 bases; unmatched bases: 7. Germline CDR1 and CDR2: SGHAT and FQNNGV. The CDR3 DNA follows: TGTGCCAGCAGCCTTACAGGGGGTGGGTACAATGAGCAGTTCTTC. It codes for CASSLTGGGYNEQFF.

The rearrangement links TRBV24-1 to TRBJ2-1, with unresolved D. Germline-derived CDR1 and CDR2 are KGHDR and SFDVKD. This CDR3 region has 15 residues. V was trimmed by 3 bases and J by 8 bases, leaving 16 bases between them. CDR3 DNA: TGTGCCACCAGTGATCCCTTCAGGCCGTGGGATGAGCAGTTCTTC. It yields the protein CATSDPFRPWDEQFF.

Many counts were recorded for this clonotype. This chain joins TRBV21-1 and TRBJ2-7; the table's D call TRBD1 went unverified against the DNA. TRBV21-1 is a documented pseudogene. The CDR3 has 12 residues. CDR3 nucleotide sequence: TGTGCCAGCAGCAAAAGGGGTTATCATCGGAACTTC. Translated, it gives CASSKRGYHRNF.

The sample holds many counts of this clonotype. The chain carries TRBV20-1 and TRBJ1-2; possibly TRBD1 for D (5 bases). The CDR3 extends over 14 amino acids. V was cut by 5 bases and J by 2 bases, with 15 bases left in between. CDR1 and CDR2 from the germline V gene are DFQATT and SNEGSKA (reference sequence). CDR3 region: CSAATSRGNYGYTF. CDR3 DNA sequence: TGCAGTGCTGCCACTTCTAGGGGCAACTATGGCTACACCTTC.

The gene calls are TRBV24-1 and TRBJ2-2, with D perhaps matching TRBD2 (5 bases). V lost 7 bases, J lost 5 bases, and 16 bases lay in between. The V gene's germline CDR1 is KGHDR and CDR2 SFDVKD. The CDR3 spans 15 residues. The CDR3 coding sequence is TGTGCCACCAGGTTAGGCAGCGGAGGTACCGGGGAGCTGTTTTTT. Protein product: CATRLGSGGTGELFF.

This clonotype was seen many times. This chain connects TRBV6-6 to TRBJ1-4; D gene ambiguous. The germline V and J ends were trimmed by 7 bases and 4 bases, with 4 bases remaining between them. CDR3 length: 11 residues. CDR1 and CDR2 from the germline V gene are MNHNY and SVGAGI (reference sequence). The DNA of the CDR3 is TGTGCCAGCATTCTTAATGAAAAACTGTTTTTT. Its translation is CASILNEKLFF.

This clonotype has a count of ten or more. The chain joins TRBV11-2 to TRBJ1-2, with D hard to call. V was cut by 5 bases and J by 5 bases, with 9 bases left in between. The CDR3 has 12 amino acids. Looked up from germline, CDR1 is SGHAT and CDR2 is FQNNGV. The CDR3 here is CASSGEGYGYTF. In DNA form, the CDR3 reads TGTGCCAGCAGCGGAGAAGGTTATGGCTACACCTTC.

This clonotype occurred a few times. For the CDR3, the DNA is TGTGCCAGCAGCTTAACACGGACTAGCGGGGGATACAATGAGCAGTTCTTC. Translating gives CASSLTRTSGGYNEQFF. The chain uses TRBV11-3 and TRBJ2-1; 13 bases map to TRBD2. The germline gives CDR1 SGHNT, CDR2 YENEEA. Trimming at V came to 2 bases and at J to 4 bases, leaving 5 bases not matched to a gene. The CDR3 has 17 amino acids.

This clonotype occurred many times. The gene calls are TRBV10-3 and TRBJ1-2; 7 bases align to TRBD1. There are 14 residues in the CDR3. CDR1 and CDR2 from the germline V gene are ENHRY and SYGVKD. V lost 2 bases to trimming and J lost 1 base; unmatched junction nucleotides: 1. The CDR3 reads CAISETGVNYGYTF. DNA for the CDR3: TGTGCCATCAGTGAGACAGGGGTTAACTATGGCTACACCTTC.

This clonotype was detected many times. This chain joins TRBV5-4 and TRBJ2-2, with a tentative D call TRBD1 (5 bases). Per the germline V gene, CDR1 is SGHNT and CDR2 is YYREEE (reference sequence). V lost 0 bases to trimming and J lost 1 base, with 10 bases between them. The CDR3 runs to 16 residues. CDR3 in amino acids: CASSLERTKNTGELFF. The CDR3 coding sequence is TGTGCCAGCAGCTTGGAACGGACAAAGAACACCGGGGAGCTGTTTTTT. The full variable domain, rest sourced from reference TRBV5-4 and TRBJ2-2, is ETGVTQSPTHLIKTRGQQVTLRCSSQSGHNTVSWYQQALGQGPQFIFQYYREEENGRGNFPPRFSGLQFPNYSSELNVNALELDDSALYLCASSLERTKNTGELFFGEGSRLTVL.

The V gene is TRBV3-1, the J gene TRBJ2-7, with a tentative D call TRBD1 (6 bases). The germline gives CDR1 LGHDT, CDR2 YNNKEL (reference sequence). CDR3 length equals 14 residues. V was pared by 1 base and J by 1 base, with 8 bases between. For the CDR3, the DNA is TGTGCCAGCAGCCAAGGAGGGGGTTCCTACGAGCAGTACTTC. It codes for CASSQGGGSYEQYF.

The genes are TRBV6-2 or TRBV6-3 and TRBJ1-1; 7 bases align to TRBD1. V lost 2 bases and J lost 7; bases outside the gene matches: 7. Germline lookup yields CDR1 MNHEY and CDR2 SVGEGT. The CDR3 has 14 amino acids. CDR3 in DNA: TGTGCCAGCAGTTACGTCGGGGGACAGTATGAAGCTTTCTTT. The encoded protein is CASSYVGGQYEAFF.

The rearrangement links TRBV7-2 to TRBJ2-1, with 12 bases identical to TRBD2. The CDR3 has 15 amino acids. Germline values: CDR1 SGHTA, CDR2 FQGNSA. Losses at the gene ends were 7 bases for V and 1 base for J; bases not matched to a gene: 2. The CDR3 nucleotides are TGTGCCAGCACCACTAGCGGGGGGTCCTACAATGAGCAGTTCTTC. This translates into CASTTSGGSYNEQFF.

This clonotype was seen only a few times. This sequence joins TRBV12-2 and TRBJ1-1; TRBD1 is the table's D call, not checked against the DNA. TRBV12-2 counts as a pseudogene. The CDR3 sequence is 17 residues long. CDR3 sequence: CASRLSLLGHSNTEAFF. DNA for the CDR3: TGTGCAAGTCGCTTATCTTTATTGGGACACTCGAACACTGAAGCTTTCTTT.

This clonotype has a handful of counts. The J gene is TRBJ1-1, the V gene TRBV29-1; D is ambiguous. Germline CDR1 SQVTM, CDR2 ANQGSEA. V was clipped by 2 bases and J by 2 bases, with 9 bases between them. The CDR3 loop spans 13 amino acids. This CDR3 reads CSVEWVENTEAFF. CDR3 coding DNA: TGCAGCGTTGAATGGGTAGAAAACACTGAAGCTTTCTTT.

The rearrangement uses TRBV29-1 and TRBJ2-2; D ambiguous. The V and J ends lost 2 bases and 0 bases respectively, with 1 base between them. Germline assignment: CDR1 SQVTM and CDR2 ANQGSEA. The CDR3 totals 12 residues. The CDR3 sequence is CSVEPNTGELFF. CDR3 nucleotide sequence: TGCAGCGTTGAACCGAACACCGGGGAGCTGTTTTTT.

This clonotype was seen more than once but under ten times. The CDR3: CASSQAVIQIWGRTGELFF. CDR3 nucleotides: TGTGCCAGCAGCCAAGCGGTTATTCAGATCTGGGGGCGCACCGGGGAGCTGTTTTTT. The V and J genes are TRBV3-1 and TRBJ2-2, with D maybe TRBD1 (6 bases). The germline gives CDR1 LGHDT, CDR2 YNNKEL (reference sequence). Trimming cost V 1 base and J 4 bases, with 22 bases left between them. The CDR3 covers 19 residues.

At least ten counts were recorded for this clonotype. The chain has TRBV6-1 and TRBJ2-3; TRBD1 agrees at 10 bases. The CDR3 sequence is 20 residues long. CDR1 MNHNS and CDR2 SASEGT come from the germline V gene. The V and J ends lost 4 bases and 1 base, in that order; junction bases with no gene match: 17. The CDR3 here is CASSVNRDRGSGGRTDTQYF. The CDR3 DNA reads TGTGCCAGCAGTGTGAACCGGGACAGGGGTTCAGGAGGTCGCACAGATACGCAGTATTTT.

A few counts support this clonotype. The chain combines TRBV6-2 or TRBV6-3 with TRBJ2-7; no clear D. Germline V gene lookup returns CDR1 MNHEY and CDR2 SVGEGT. CDR3 length equals 15 residues. Trimming left V 4 bases short and J 3 bases short, with 16 bases between. CDR3 residues: CASSSLTRTFYEQYF. Written as DNA, the CDR3 is TGTGCCAGCAGTTCACTTACACGGACCTTCTACGAGCAGTACTTC.